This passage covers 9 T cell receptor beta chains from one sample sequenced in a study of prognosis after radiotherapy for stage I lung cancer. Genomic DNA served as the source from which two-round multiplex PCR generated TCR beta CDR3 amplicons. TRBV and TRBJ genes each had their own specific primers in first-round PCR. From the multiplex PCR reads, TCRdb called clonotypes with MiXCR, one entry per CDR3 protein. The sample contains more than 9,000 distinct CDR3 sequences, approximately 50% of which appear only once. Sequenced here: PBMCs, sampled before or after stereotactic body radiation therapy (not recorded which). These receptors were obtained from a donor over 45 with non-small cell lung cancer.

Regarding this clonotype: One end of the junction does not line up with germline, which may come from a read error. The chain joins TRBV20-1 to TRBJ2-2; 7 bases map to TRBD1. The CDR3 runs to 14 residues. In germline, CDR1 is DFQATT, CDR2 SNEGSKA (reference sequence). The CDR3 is CSARQGVTTGELFF. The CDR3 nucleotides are TGCAGTGCTAGACAGGGGGTTACCACCGGGGAGCTTTTTTTT.

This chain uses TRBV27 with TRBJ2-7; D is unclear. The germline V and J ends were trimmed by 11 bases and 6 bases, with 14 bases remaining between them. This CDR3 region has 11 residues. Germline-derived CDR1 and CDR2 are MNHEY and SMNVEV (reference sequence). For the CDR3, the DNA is TGTGCCTGCTTGACCTTCACCGAGCAGTACTTC. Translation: CACLTFTEQYF.

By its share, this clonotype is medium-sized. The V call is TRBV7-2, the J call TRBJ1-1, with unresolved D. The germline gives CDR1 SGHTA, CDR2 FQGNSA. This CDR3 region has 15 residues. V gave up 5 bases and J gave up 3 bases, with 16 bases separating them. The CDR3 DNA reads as TGTGCCAGCAGCAGGGAGCCGGGAAGGTACACTGAAGCTTTCTTT. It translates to CASSREPGRYTEAFF.

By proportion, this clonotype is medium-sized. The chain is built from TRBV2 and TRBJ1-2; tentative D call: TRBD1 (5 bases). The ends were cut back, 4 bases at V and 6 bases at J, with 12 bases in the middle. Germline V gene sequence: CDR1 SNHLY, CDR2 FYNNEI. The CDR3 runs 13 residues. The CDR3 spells CASSAETGNGYTF. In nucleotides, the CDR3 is TGTGCCAGCAGTGCAGAAACAGGAAATGGCTACACCTTC.

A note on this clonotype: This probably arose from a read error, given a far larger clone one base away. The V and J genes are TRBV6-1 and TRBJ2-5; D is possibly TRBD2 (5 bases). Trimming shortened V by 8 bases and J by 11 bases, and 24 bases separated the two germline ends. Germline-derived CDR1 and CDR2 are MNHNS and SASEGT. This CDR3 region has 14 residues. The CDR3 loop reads CASRLARTYNEQYF. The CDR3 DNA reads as TGTGCCAGCCGGCTAGCCCGTACCTACAATGAGCAGTACTTC.

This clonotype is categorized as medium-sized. In nucleotides, the CDR3 is TGTGCCAGCAGCGTCACCGGGACTAGTTATGAGCAGTTCTTC. It is translated as CASSVTGTSYEQFF. The rearrangement links TRBV9 to TRBJ2-1, with TRBD2 matching over 8 bases. Looked up from germline, CDR1 is SGDLS and CDR2 is YYNGEE. This CDR3 is 14 amino acids long. With 2 bases clipped from V and 8 bases from J, the junction kept 6 bases outside the gene matches.

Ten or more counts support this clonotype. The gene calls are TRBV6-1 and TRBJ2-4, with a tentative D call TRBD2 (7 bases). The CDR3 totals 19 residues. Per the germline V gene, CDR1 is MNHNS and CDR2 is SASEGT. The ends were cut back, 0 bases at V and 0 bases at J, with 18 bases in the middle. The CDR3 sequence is CASSEAGTGGLIAKNIQYF. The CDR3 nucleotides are TGTGCCAGCAGTGAAGCTGGGACCGGGGGGCTCATAGCCAAAAACATTCAGTACTTC.

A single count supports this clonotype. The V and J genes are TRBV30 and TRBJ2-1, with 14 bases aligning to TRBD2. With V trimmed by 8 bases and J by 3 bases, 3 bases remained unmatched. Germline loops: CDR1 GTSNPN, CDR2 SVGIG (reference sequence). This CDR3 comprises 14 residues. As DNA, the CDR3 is TGTGCCGGCGGGACTAGCGGGAGCTACAATGAGCAGTTCTTC. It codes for CAGGTSGSYNEQFF.

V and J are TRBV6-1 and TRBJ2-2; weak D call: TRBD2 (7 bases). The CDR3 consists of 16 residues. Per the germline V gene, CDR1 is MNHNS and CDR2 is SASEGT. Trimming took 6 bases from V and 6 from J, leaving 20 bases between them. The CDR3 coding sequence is TGTGCCAGCAGCAAAAGGGGGGGGGTGTCCTCCGGGGAGCTGTTTTTT. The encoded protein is CASSKRGGVSSGELFF.